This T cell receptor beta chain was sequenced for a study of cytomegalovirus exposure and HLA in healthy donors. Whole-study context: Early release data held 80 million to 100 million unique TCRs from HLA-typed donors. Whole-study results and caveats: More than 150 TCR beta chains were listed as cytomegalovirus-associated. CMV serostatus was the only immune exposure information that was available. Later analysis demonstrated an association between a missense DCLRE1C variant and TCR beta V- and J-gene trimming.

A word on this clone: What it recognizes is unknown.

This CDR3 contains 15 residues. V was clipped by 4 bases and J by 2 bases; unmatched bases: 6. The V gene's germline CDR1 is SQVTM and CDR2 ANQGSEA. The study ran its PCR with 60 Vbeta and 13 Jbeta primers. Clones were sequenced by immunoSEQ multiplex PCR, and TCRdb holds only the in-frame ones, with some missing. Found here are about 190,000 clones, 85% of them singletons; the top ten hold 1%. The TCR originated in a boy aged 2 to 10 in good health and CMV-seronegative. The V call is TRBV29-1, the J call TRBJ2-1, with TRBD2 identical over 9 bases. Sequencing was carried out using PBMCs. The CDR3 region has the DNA TGCAGCGTTGCCACGCGACTAGCGGCCTACAATGAGCAGTTCTTC. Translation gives CSVATRLAAYNEQFF.